The 10 T cell receptor beta chains below were found in one sample sequenced in a study of post-analysis software for immune sequencing data. Study-wide results and caveats: Higher frequency in patients than in controls was seen for roughly five TRBV segments, with TRBV5-6, TRBV5-1 and TRBV20-1 among them.

Antigens for these TCRs are unknown. Unique molecular identifiers featured in each of the TCR beta cDNA libraries. TCRdb re-derived calls from the PCR reads in MiXCR, one entry per CDR3 protein. This table holds some 190,000 distinct CDR3 sequences, approximately 28% found once. Sequencing was performed on blood. Every receptor here comes from a girl aged 2-17 years with multiple sclerosis.

This clonotype has at least ten counts. The V and J genes are TRBV5-1 and TRBJ2-7; possible D gene TRBD1, 5 bases. Trimming cost V 5 bases and J 2 bases, with 11 bases left between them. Germline V lookup: CDR1 SGHRS, CDR2 YFSETQ. The CDR3 has 13 residues. CDR3 in DNA: TGCGCCAGCAGATGGGGCAGTGCCTACGAGCAGTACTTC. As protein: CASRWGSAYEQYF.

The chain combines TRBV18 with TRBJ1-1; D gene unclear. The length of the CDR3 is 12 residues. The germline V gene has CDR1 KGHSH and CDR2 LQKENI. Between the trimmed V and J ends, which lost 2 bases and 7 bases, there was a span of 8 bases. CDR3 DNA sequence: TGTGCCAGCTCACCAGTGAGGGTTGAAGCTTTCTTT. Residues: CASSPVRVEAFF.

The chain combines TRBV19 with TRBJ1-5; D ambiguous. The V gene lost 3 bases and the J gene lost 7 bases, with 10 bases spanning the gap. The CDR3 has 13 residues. Germline CDR1 is LNHDA and CDR2 is SQIVND (reference sequence). CDR3 in DNA: TGTGCCAGTAGTATGGACGCGAGGCAGCCCCAGCATTTT. Its translation is CASSMDARQPQHF.

This clonotype was counted at least ten times. The CDR3 is CAISDQGDEQYF. CDR3 nucleotides: TGTGCCATCAGTGATCAGGGGGACGAGCAGTACTTC. The rearrangement joins TRBV10-3 to TRBJ2-7, with 7 bases identical to TRBD1. The V gene end was trimmed by 3 bases and the J gene end by 5 bases; junction bases not matched to a gene: 1. Germline V lookup: CDR1 ENHRY, CDR2 SYGVKD. The CDR3 is 12 amino acids.

This clonotype was recorded a few times. V is TRBV4-2 and J is TRBJ1-5, with 7 positions matching TRBD1. The length of the CDR3 is 15 residues. V shed 8 bases, J shed 0 bases, and the junction held 7 bases outside the gene matches. Germline values: CDR1 LGHNA, CDR2 YNFKEQ. Here the CDR3 reads CASSKGAYSNQPQHF. The CDR3 DNA reads TGTGCCAGCTCAAAGGGGGCTTATAGCAATCAGCCCCAGCATTTT.

A note on this clonotype: A much more abundant neighbour one base away suggests this may be a read error. The V and J genes are TRBV4-1 and TRBJ2-7; the D gene is possibly TRBD2 (5 bases). CDR3 size: 16 residues. Germline V gene lookup returns CDR1 MGHRA and CDR2 YSYEKL. With 4 bases removed from V and 0 bases from J, the gap between germline ends came to 16 bases. The CDR3 nucleotides read TGCGCCAGCAGCCCGCCAGATAGCGATAGCTCCTACGAGCAGTACTTC. Translated: CASSPPDSDSSYEQYF.

In this sample, this clonotype turned up many times. The V call is TRBV20-1, the J call TRBJ2-3, with 14 bases matching TRBD2. The J segment lost 0 bases and the V segment lost 3 bases, leaving 2 bases of the junction unmatched. The CDR3 extends over 16 amino acids. The V gene's germline CDR1 is DFQATT and CDR2 SNEGSKA (reference sequence). DNA of the CDR3: TGCAGTGCTAGGGGACTAGCGGGGGCTAGCACAGATACGCAGTATTTT. Its protein product is CSARGLAGASTDTQYF.

In regard to this clonotype: A much larger clone lies a single base off, so this may be a read error. The chain is built from TRBV28 and TRBJ2-7; maybe TRBD1 (6 bases). The V end was cut by 7 bases, the J end by 7 bases, with 11 bases between. The CDR3 is 11 residues long. Looked up from germline, CDR1 is MDHEN and CDR2 is SYDVKM. Here the CDR3 reads CASKGDNEQYF. The CDR3 DNA reads TGTGCCAGCAAGGGGGACAATGAGCAGTACTTC.

The V gene is TRBV6-5, the J gene TRBJ1-4; possible D gene TRBD1, 6 bases. From germline, CDR1 is MNHEY and CDR2 SVGAGI. V dropped 6 bases and J dropped 7 bases, with 15 bases sitting between them. This CDR3 region has 14 residues. CDR3 region: CASRRGRRREKLFF. The CDR3 bases are TGTGCCAGCAGACGGGGGCGTCGGCGTGAAAAACTGTTTTTT.

The chain links TRBV28 to TRBJ2-7; D is uncertain. Deletions cut 8 bases from V and 7 bases from J, with 21 bases between. CDR3 length: 14 residues. The germline V gene has CDR1 MDHEN and CDR2 SYDVKM. CDR3 DNA: TGTGCCAGCGGACCGGTTTTCCCCCCTAGGGAGCAGTACTTC. Protein sequence: CASGPVFPPREQYF. Based on the CDR3 plus reference TRBV28 and TRBJ2-7, the full variable domain is DVKVTQSSRYLVKRTGEKVFLECVQDMDHENMFWYRQDPGLGLRLIYFSYDVKMKEKGDIPEGYSVSREKKERFSLILESASTNQTSMYLCASGPVFPPREQYFGPGTRLTVT.